Presented here are 31 T cell receptor beta chains from one specimen sequenced in a study of cytomegalovirus exposure and HLA in healthy donors. 13 Jbeta primers and 60 Vbeta primers were used for the PCR. Here immunoSEQ multiplex PCR was the method, and the copy in TCRdb shows in-frame clones only, minus some. The sample includes 150,000 to 200,000 clones, 75% seen only once; the top ten take over 4.5%. The sequenced sample consisted of PBMCs. Receptor source: a male donor in good health and CMV-seronegative.

The chain joins TRBV7-9 to TRBJ2-1; TRBD2 agrees at 10 bases. The V gene end was trimmed by 8 bases and the J gene end by 6 bases; junction bases not matched to a gene: 4. There are 13 residues in the CDR3. CDR1 and CDR2 from the germline V gene are SEHNR and FQNEAQ (reference sequence). The CDR3 DNA reads as TGTGCCAGCGCACGGACTAGCGGCAATGAGCAGTTCTTC. This gives the protein CASARTSGNEQFF.

V usage is TRBV25-1 and J usage is TRBJ2-2; 8 positions match TRBD1. Germline V gene lookup returns CDR1 MGHDK and CDR2 SYGVNS. This CDR3 region has 15 residues. With V trimmed by 3 bases and J by 6 bases, 6 bases remained unmatched. CDR3 nucleotides: TGTGCCAGCAGTGACGACAGGGGTGTAGCCGGGGAGCTGTTTTTT. Its protein product is CASSDDRGVAGELFF. The variable domain in full, completed from reference TRBV25-1 and TRBJ2-2, reads EADIYQTPRYLVIGTGKKITLECSQTMGHDKMYWYQQDPGMELHLIHYSYGVNSTEKGDLSSESTVSRIRTEHFPLTLESARPSHTSQYLCASSDDRGVAGELFFGEGSRLTVL.

The chain couples TRBV25-1 to TRBJ2-3; 7 bases line up with TRBD1. With 4 bases clipped from V and 5 bases from J, the junction kept 6 bases outside the gene matches. This CDR3 comprises 14 residues. Per the germline V gene, CDR1 is MGHDK and CDR2 is SYGVNS. The CDR3 region has the DNA TGTGCCAGCAGTGCGGCAGGGGGAGTAGATACGCAGTATTTT. Protein sequence: CASSAAGGVDTQYF.

The chain uses TRBV28 and TRBJ2-7; 7 bases fit TRBD1. CDR3 length: 15 residues. V lost 2 bases and J lost 4; bases outside the gene matches: 8. CDR1 MDHEN and CDR2 SYDVKM come from the germline V gene. The CDR3 nucleotides are TGTGCCAGCAGTTTAATATTCGGGACAGTTTACGAGCAGTACTTC. Its translation: CASSLIFGTVYEQYF.

The chain carries TRBV6-5 and TRBJ2-3; D is uncertain. This CDR3 is 12 amino acids long. V was clipped by 0 bases and J by 11 bases, with 9 bases between them. The germline V gene has CDR1 MNHEY and CDR2 SVGAGI. CDR3 nucleotide sequence: TGTGCCAGCAGTTACTCTCCCGCTATGCAGTATTTT. This codes for CASSYSPAMQYF.

The V gene is TRBV5-1, the J gene TRBJ2-1, with a weak D call TRBD2 (5 bases). The V gene's germline CDR1 is SGHRS and CDR2 YFSETQ. The CDR3 runs 12 residues. The V gene lost 4 bases and the J gene lost 16 bases, with 18 bases spanning the gap. CDR3 sequence (DNA): TGCGCCAGCAGCCTGGAGACGGAGGTTCTCTTCTTC. Its translation: CASSLETEVLFF.

This clone turned up a few times. This chain connects TRBV5-1 to TRBJ2-7; a possible D gene is TRBD2 (7 bases). The CDR3 has 15 amino acids. From germline, CDR1 is SGHRS and CDR2 YFSETQ. V gave up 0 bases and J gave up 4 bases, with 14 bases separating them. CDR3 in amino acids: CASSLEGGGIYEQYF. As DNA, the CDR3 is TGCGCCAGCAGCTTGGAGGGGGGAGGGATTTACGAGCAGTACTTC. Supplemented by reference TRBV5-1 and TRBJ2-7, the full variable domain reads KAGVTQTPRYLIKTRGQQVTLSCSPISGHRSVSWYQQTPGQGLQFLFEYFSETQRNKGNFPGRFSGRQFSNSRSEMNVSTLELGDSALYLCASSLEGGGIYEQYFGPGTRLTVT.

This clone was seen just once. The chain links TRBV18 to TRBJ2-7, with 9 bases aligning to TRBD1. The J segment lost 5 bases and the V segment lost 2 bases, leaving 13 bases of the junction unmatched. The germline CDR1 and CDR2 sequences are KGHSH and LQKENI. This CDR3 region has 17 residues. Written as DNA, the CDR3 is TGTGCCAGCTCACCAGAACGACTGACAGGGGGAAAGAACGAGCAGTACTTC. Translated, it gives CASSPERLTGGKNEQYF.

V gene TRBV6-1 combines with J gene TRBJ2-5, with 7 bases aligning to TRBD2. This CDR3 has 15 amino acids. Germline loops: CDR1 MNHNS, CDR2 SASEGT. V shed 8 bases and J 5 bases; nucleotides not matched to a gene: 14. The CDR3 region is CASPLRGGREETQYF. The CDR3 nucleotides are TGTGCCAGCCCCCTCCGGGGAGGGCGGGAGGAGACCCAGTACTTC.

This sequence joins TRBV7-2 and TRBJ2-4; D remains ambiguous. CDR1 is SGHTA and CDR2 is FQGNSA in the germline V gene. This CDR3 spans 16 amino acids. V lost 5 bases and J lost 0, with 14 bases in between. CDR3 protein: CASSPRLTLAKNIQYF. CDR3 sequence (DNA): TGTGCCAGCAGCCCTCGACTGACTCTAGCCAAAAACATTCAGTACTTC.

V is TRBV5-1 and J is TRBJ1-1, with 8 bases that match TRBD1. The CDR3 spans 16 residues. From germline, CDR1 is SGHRS and CDR2 YFSETQ. The V segment lost 3 bases and the J segment 1 base; nucleotides outside the gene matches: 8. The DNA of the CDR3 is TGCGCCAGCAGCTCCTTAACCGGACAGGGGAACACTGAAGCTTTCTTT. Translation: CASSSLTGQGNTEAFF.

V and J are TRBV7-2 and TRBJ1-6; D perhaps matches TRBD1 (5 bases). CDR3 size: 19 residues. The germline gives CDR1 SGHTA, CDR2 FQGNSA. The V and J ends lost 2 bases and 9 bases respectively, with 26 bases between them. Here the CDR3 reads CASSLFQVPRAVDSSPLHF. The CDR3 DNA reads TGTGCCAGCAGCTTATTCCAGGTCCCCCGAGCCGTCGACAGTTCACCCCTCCACTTT.

This chain connects TRBV9 to TRBJ2-2, with 8 bases fitting TRBD2. Germline V gene lookup returns CDR1 SGDLS and CDR2 YYNGEE. J lost 2 bases, V lost 3 bases, and 12 bases had no gene match. The CDR3 runs 18 residues. The CDR3 region has the DNA TGTGCCAGCAGCGGGGTGCGGGGGGCGCCCCTTAACACCGGGGAGCTGTTTTTT. Amino acids: CASSGVRGAPLNTGELFF.

The J gene is TRBJ2-3, the V gene TRBV7-9; the D gene is possibly TRBD2 (6 bases). The CDR3 is 16 residues long. Trimming took 2 bases from V and 3 from J, leaving 15 bases between them. The germline V gene encodes CDR1 SEHNR and CDR2 FQNEAQ (reference sequence). The CDR3 loop reads CASSLYEVAVTDTQYF. CDR3 nucleotide sequence: TGTGCCAGCAGCTTATACGAGGTAGCGGTGACAGATACGCAGTATTTT.

The chain uses TRBV30 and TRBJ2-2, with D perhaps TRBD1 (6 bases). Germline loops: CDR1 GTSNPN, CDR2 SVGIG (reference sequence). Deletions cut 4 bases from V and 6 bases from J, with 12 bases between. The CDR3 is 13 amino acids. CDR3 coding DNA: TGTGCCTGGATGCAGGGGTTCTCCGGGGAGCTGTTTTTT. This translates into CAWMQGFSGELFF.

The V and J genes are TRBV7-9 and TRBJ1-5; 8 bases line up with TRBD1. Germline loops: CDR1 SEHNR, CDR2 FQNEAQ (reference sequence). The CDR3 extends over 13 amino acids. The junction had 4 bases not matched to a gene; V was cut back by 5 bases and J by 7 bases. The CDR3 bases are TGTGCCAGCAGCGCAGGGGGCGAGCAGCCCCAGCATTTT. This codes for CASSAGGEQPQHF.

This clone was detected a few times. The chain recombines TRBV7-9 with TRBJ1-5; 8 nucleotides agree with TRBD1. Per the germline V gene, CDR1 is SEHNR and CDR2 is FQNEAQ (reference sequence). V trimming: 3 bases; J trimming: 0 bases; junction bases outside the gene matches: 1. The length of the CDR3 is 15 residues. The CDR3 region is CASSLGQDSNQPQHF. The DNA of the CDR3 is TGTGCCAGCAGCTTGGGACAGGATAGCAATCAGCCCCAGCATTTT.

This clone showed up just once. The chain is built from TRBV7-6 and TRBJ2-7; 10 bases fit TRBD1. V was clipped by 5 bases and J by 5 bases; unmatched bases: 6. The CDR3 covers 14 residues. Germline V lookup: CDR1 SGHVS, CDR2 FNYEAQ. The CDR3 region has the DNA TGTGCCAGCAGCGTGGGACAGGGGTCCGACGAGCAGTACTTC. Translating it yields CASSVGQGSDEQYF.

Details on this clone: The identical CDR3 is also encoded by other nucleotide sequences in the sample. The rearrangement links TRBV7-2 to TRBJ2-7, with 10 nucleotides matching TRBD1. The CDR3 runs to 13 residues. Per the germline V gene, CDR1 is SGHTA and CDR2 is FQGNSA. V lost 5 bases and J lost 4; bases outside the gene matches: 2. CDR3 nucleotides: TGTGCCAGCAGCCGGGACAGGGGATACGAGCAGTACTTC. The encoded protein is CASSRDRGYEQYF.

The CDR3 DNA reads as TGTGCCAGCAGGGGCAGGGCCACCGGGGAGCTGTTTTTT. Protein: CASRGRATGELFF. The chain joins TRBV2 to TRBJ2-2; maybe TRBD1 (5 bases). The CDR3 is 13 amino acids. The V end lost 6 bases, the J end lost 4 bases, and 9 bases lay between the germline ends. Germline V lookup: CDR1 SNHLY, CDR2 FYNNEI.

Worth noting for this clone: The DNA is omitted, as the CDR3 cannot be located on it reliably, and the CDR3 follows TCRdb's listing. The genes are TRBV7-9 and TRBJ1-1. The CDR3 sequence runs 13 residues, both termini included. CDR1 SEHNR and CDR2 FQNEAQ come from the germline V gene (reference sequence). CDR3 loop: CASSFGSGTEAFF.

The V gene is TRBV5-4, the J gene TRBJ2-1; maybe TRBD1 (5 bases). Trimming shortened V by 0 bases and J by 7 bases, and 17 bases separated the two germline ends. CDR3 length: 16 residues. The germline CDR1 and CDR2 sequences are SGHNT and YYREEE (reference sequence). The CDR3 DNA sequence: TGTGCCAGCAGCTTGGACTTTCCAGGGTTGGTTAATGAGCAGTTCTTC. This gives the protein CASSLDFPGLVNEQFF.

The chain carries TRBV29-1 and TRBJ2-7; TRBD2 agrees at 7 bases. This CDR3 has 12 amino acids. J was trimmed by 3 bases and V by 4 bases; bases with no gene match: 3. Looked up from germline, CDR1 is SQVTM and CDR2 is ANQGSEA. CDR3 nucleotides: TGCAGCGTTGCTTGGGGGGGCTACGAGCAGTACTTC. The encoded protein is CSVAWGGYEQYF.

This clone has only a few counts. The chain joins TRBV21-1 to TRBJ1-6; the D call of TRBD1 is as the table states it, not checked on the DNA. TRBV21-1 is a pseudogene segment. There are 21 residues in the CDR3. The CDR3 sequence is CASSFIGAVRGRTAYNSPLHF. Here the CDR3 DNA reads TGTGCCAGCAGCTTTATTGGGGCAGTTAGGGGGCGCACGGCGTATAATTCACCCCTCCACTTT.

V and J are TRBV11-2 and TRBJ1-1; 9 nucleotides align to TRBD1. Trimming cost V 5 bases and J 5 bases; bases outside gene matches: 6. Germline V CDR1 and CDR2: SGHAT, FQNNGV. The CDR3 is 14 amino acids. This chain's CDR3 is CASSPGTGWTEAFF. CDR3 coding DNA: TGTGCCAGCAGCCCGGGGACAGGGTGGACTGAAGCTTTCTTT.

The chain is built from TRBV6-5 and TRBJ1-4, with D unclear. The CDR3 runs 16 residues. Germline V lookup: CDR1 MNHEY, CDR2 SVGAGI. Trimming stripped 2 bases from V and 4 bases from J, with 14 bases between. The chain's CDR3 is CASSYARGAYNEKLFF. The CDR3 DNA reads TGTGCCAGCAGTTACGCCCGGGGTGCTTATAATGAAAAACTGTTTTTT.

J is TRBJ2-7 and V is TRBV5-1; D remains ambiguous. This CDR3 contains 11 residues. Per germline, CDR1 SGHRS and CDR2 YFSETQ. V was trimmed by 4 bases and J by 1 base, leaving 3 bases between them. This chain's CDR3 is CASSTSYEQYF. The CDR3 DNA reads as TGCGCCAGCAGCACATCCTACGAGCAGTACTTC.

The genes are TRBV10-2 and TRBJ1-5; 7 bases line up with TRBD1. Trimming cost V 8 bases and J 5 bases; bases outside gene matches: 12. This CDR3 contains 15 residues. Germline values: CDR1 WSHSY, CDR2 SAAADI. CDR3 residues: CASPRPRGWDQPQHF. The CDR3 coding sequence is TGCGCCAGCCCCCGGCCCAGGGGGTGGGATCAGCCCCAGCATTTT.

In DNA, the CDR3 is TGTGCCAGCAGGCCCACTAGCGGGGGGACAGATACGCAGTATTTT. Translated, it gives CASRPTSGGTDTQYF. This rearrangement joins TRBV2 to TRBJ2-3; 12 bases fit TRBD2. V was clipped by 6 bases and J by 3 bases; unmatched bases: 4. Looked up from germline, CDR1 is SNHLY and CDR2 is FYNNEI. The CDR3 length is 15 residues.

The V call is TRBV6-5, the J call TRBJ2-1; the match to TRBD1 covers 7 bases. The V gene's germline CDR1 is MNHEY and CDR2 SVGAGI. The CDR3 is 15 amino acids. The trim removed 6 bases at V and 6 bases at J, leaving 11 bases unmatched. CDR3 region: CASSLDRLPFNEQFF. The CDR3 bases are TGTGCCAGCAGCCTGGACAGGCTGCCATTCAATGAGCAGTTCTTC.

V is TRBV9 and J is TRBJ2-2, with D unclear. Germline V CDR1 and CDR2: SGDLS, YYNGEE. The CDR3 is made up of 15 amino acids. Trimming shortened V by 0 bases and J by 6 bases, and 12 bases separated the two germline ends. The CDR3 is CASSVGSPAAGELFF. CDR3 DNA sequence: TGTGCCAGCAGCGTAGGGTCCCCTGCGGCCGGGGAGCTGTTTTTT.